The table lists the clone carrying this T cell receptor beta chain with many counts. What it binds is unknown. Beta-chain TCR CDR3 regions were amplified from RNA transcripts. Second-round multiplex PCR came after first-round RT-PCR with HTBI primers. Via MiXCR, TCRdb re-called the multiplex PCR reads, giving one row per CDR3 protein. Here the sample spans just over 400,000 distinct CDR3 sequences, 21% being singletons. The data were taken from a study of Graves' ophthalmopathy and Graves' hyperthyroidism. Turning to the study itself: The authors collected peripheral blood at initial diagnosis, before any treatment. Study-level results: Blood also held most thyroid clonotypes expanded above 0.001 frequency.

Calling hyperthyroidism stable required that no ophthalmopathy show up within 18 months of follow-up. Other autoimmune diseases, uncontrolled infections, pregnancy or lactation ruled patients out of participation. V lost 4 bases to trimming and J lost 3 bases, with 13 bases between them. The CDR3 is 16 amino acids. From germline, CDR1 is MNHEY and CDR2 SMNVEV (reference sequence). Sequenced sample: peripheral blood. The chain couples TRBV27 to TRBJ1-6; a weak D match, TRBD1 (5 bases). This sequence originates from a woman aged 18-29 years with stable Graves' hyperthyroidism. The CDR3 region has the DNA TGTGCCAGCAGTTGGAAGCAGGGAGTCTATAATTCACCCCTCCACTTT. Translation gives CASSWKQGVYNSPLHF.